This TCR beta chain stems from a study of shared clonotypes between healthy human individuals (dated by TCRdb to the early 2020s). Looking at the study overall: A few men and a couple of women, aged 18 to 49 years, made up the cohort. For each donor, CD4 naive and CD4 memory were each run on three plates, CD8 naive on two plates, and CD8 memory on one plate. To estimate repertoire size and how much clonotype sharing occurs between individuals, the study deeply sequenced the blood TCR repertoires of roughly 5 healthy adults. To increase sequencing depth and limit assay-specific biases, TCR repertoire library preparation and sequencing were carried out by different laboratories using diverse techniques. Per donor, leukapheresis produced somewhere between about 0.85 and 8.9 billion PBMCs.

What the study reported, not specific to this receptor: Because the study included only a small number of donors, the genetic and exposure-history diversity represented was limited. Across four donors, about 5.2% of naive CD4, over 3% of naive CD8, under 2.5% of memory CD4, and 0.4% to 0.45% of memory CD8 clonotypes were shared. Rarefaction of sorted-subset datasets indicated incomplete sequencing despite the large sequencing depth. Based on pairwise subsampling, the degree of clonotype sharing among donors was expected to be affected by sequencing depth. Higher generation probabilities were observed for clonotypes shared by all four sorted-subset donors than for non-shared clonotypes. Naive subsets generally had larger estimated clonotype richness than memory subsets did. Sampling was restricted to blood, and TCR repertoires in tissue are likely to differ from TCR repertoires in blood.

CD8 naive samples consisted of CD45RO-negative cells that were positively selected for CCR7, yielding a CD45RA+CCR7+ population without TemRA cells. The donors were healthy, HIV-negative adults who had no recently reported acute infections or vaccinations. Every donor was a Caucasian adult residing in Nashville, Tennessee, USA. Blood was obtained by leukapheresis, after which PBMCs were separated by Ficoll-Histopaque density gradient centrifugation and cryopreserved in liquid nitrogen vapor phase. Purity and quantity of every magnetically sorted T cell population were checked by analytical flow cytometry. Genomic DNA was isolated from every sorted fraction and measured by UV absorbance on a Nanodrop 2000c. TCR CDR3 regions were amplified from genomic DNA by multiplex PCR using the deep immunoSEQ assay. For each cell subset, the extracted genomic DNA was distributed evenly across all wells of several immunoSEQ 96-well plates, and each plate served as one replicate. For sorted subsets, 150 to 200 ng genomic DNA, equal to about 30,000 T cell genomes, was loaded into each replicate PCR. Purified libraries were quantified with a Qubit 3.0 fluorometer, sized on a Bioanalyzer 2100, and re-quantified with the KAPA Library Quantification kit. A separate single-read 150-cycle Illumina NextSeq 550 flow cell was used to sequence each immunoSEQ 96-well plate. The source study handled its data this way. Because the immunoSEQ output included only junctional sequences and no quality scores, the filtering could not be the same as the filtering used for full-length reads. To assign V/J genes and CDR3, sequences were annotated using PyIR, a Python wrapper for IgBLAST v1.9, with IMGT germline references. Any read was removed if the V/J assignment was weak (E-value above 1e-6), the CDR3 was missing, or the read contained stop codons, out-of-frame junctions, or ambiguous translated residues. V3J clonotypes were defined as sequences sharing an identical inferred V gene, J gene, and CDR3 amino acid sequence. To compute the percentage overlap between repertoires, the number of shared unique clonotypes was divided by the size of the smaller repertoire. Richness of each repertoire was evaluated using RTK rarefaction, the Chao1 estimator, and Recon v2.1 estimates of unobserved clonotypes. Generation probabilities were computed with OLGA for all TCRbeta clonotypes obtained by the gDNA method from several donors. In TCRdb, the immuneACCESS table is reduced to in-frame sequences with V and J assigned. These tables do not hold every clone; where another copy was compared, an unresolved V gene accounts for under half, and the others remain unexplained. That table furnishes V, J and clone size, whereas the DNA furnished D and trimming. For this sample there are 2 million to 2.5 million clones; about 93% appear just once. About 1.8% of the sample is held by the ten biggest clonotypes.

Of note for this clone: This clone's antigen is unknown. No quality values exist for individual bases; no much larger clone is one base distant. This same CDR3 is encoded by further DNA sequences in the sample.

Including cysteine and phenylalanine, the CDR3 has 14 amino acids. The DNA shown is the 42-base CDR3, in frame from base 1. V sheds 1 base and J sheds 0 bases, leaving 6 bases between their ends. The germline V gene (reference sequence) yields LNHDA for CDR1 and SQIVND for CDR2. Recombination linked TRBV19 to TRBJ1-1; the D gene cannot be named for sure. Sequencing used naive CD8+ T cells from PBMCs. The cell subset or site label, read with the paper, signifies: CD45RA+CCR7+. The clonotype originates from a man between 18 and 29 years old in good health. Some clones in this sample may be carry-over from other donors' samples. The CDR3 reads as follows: CASSIGLMNTEAFF. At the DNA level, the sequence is TGTGCCAGTAGTATAGGACTGATGAACACTGAAGCTTTCTTT. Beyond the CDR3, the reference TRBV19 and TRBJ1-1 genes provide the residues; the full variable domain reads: DGGITQSPKYLFRKEGQNVTLSCEQNLNHDAMYWYRQDPGQGLRLIYYSQIVNDFQKGDIAEGYSVSREKKESFPLTVTSAQKNPTAFYLCASSIGLMNTEAFFGQGTRLTVV.